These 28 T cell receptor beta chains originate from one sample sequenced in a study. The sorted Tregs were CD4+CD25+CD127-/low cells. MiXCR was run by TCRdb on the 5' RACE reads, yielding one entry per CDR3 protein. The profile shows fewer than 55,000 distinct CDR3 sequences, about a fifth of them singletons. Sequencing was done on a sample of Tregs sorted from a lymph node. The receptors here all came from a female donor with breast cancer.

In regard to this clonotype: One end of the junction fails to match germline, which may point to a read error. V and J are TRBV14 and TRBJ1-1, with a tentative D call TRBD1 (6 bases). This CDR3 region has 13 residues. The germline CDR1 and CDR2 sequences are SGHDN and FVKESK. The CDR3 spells CTSSSQGNTEAFF. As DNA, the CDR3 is TGTACCAGCAGTTCACAGGGGAACACTGAAGCTTTCTTT.

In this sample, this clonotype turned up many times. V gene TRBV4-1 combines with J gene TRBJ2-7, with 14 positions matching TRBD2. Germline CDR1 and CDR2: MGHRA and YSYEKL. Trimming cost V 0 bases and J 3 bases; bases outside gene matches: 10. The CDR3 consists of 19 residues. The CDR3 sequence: CASSQERTLTSGRGYEQYF. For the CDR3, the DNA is TGCGCCAGCAGCCAAGAACGAACACTGACTAGCGGGAGGGGCTACGAGCAGTACTTC.

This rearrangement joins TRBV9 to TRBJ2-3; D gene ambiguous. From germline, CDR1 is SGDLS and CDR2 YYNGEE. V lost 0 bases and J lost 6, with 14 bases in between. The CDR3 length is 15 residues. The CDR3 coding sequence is TGTGCCAGCAGCGTAGGGACGTATTCCCCGGATACGCAGTATTTT. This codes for CASSVGTYSPDTQYF.

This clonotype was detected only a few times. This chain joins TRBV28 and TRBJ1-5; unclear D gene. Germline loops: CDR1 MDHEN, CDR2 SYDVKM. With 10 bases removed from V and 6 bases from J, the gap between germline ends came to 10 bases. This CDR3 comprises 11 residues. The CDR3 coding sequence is TGTGCCAACGGGGTTGGTCAGCCCCAGCATTTT. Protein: CANGVGQPQHF.

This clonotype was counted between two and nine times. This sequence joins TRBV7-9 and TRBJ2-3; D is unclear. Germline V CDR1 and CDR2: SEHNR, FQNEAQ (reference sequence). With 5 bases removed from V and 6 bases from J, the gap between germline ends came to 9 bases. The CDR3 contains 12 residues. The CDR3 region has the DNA TGTGCCAGCAGCATCGGCAGGGATACGCAGTATTTT. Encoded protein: CASSIGRDTQYF.

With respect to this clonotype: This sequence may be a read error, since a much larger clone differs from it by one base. As DNA, the CDR3 is TGCGCCGGCAGGCTTGTCCCACAAGAGAACACTGAAGCTTTCTTT. Amino acid sequence: CAGRLVPQENTEAFF. The chain couples TRBV5-1 to TRBJ1-1; D not resolved. CDR3 length: 15 residues. The germline gives CDR1 SGHRS, CDR2 YFSETQ. The full variable domain, completed using reference TRBV5-1 and TRBJ1-1, is KAGVTQTPRYLIKTRGQQVTLSCSPISGHRSVSWYQQTPGQGLQFLFEYFSETQRNKGNFPGRFSGRQFSNSRSEMNVSTLELGDSALYLCAGRLVPQENTEAFFGQGTRLTVV.

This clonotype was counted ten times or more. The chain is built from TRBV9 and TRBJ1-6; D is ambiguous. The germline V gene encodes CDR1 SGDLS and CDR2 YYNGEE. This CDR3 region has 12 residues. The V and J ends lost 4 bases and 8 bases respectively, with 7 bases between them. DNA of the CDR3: TGTGCCAGCAGCCCCTCCGATTCACCCCTCCACTTT. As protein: CASSPSDSPLHF.

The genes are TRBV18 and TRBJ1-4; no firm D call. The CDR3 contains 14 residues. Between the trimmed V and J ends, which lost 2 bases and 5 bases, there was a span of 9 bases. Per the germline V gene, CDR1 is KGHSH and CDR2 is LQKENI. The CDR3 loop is CASSPFGENEKLFF. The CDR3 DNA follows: TGTGCCAGCTCACCATTTGGAGAGAATGAAAAACTGTTTTTT.

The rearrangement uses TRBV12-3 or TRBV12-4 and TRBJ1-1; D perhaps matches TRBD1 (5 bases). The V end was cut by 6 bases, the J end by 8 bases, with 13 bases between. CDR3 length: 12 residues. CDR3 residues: CASRLGQLEAFF. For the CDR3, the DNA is TGTGCCAGCAGGCTCGGACAATTGGAAGCTTTCTTT.

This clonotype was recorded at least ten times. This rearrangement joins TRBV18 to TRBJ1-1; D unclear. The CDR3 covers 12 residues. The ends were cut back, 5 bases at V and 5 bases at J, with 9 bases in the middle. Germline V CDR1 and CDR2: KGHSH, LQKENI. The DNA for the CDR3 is TGTGCCAGCTCAGCAGGTGGAACTGAAGCTTTCTTT. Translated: CASSAGGTEAFF.

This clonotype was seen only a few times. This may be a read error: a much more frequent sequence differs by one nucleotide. CDR3 in amino acids: CASSPRGPSYEQYF. CDR3 bases: TGTGCCAGCAGTCCCAGGGGGCCTTCCTACGAGCAGTACTTC. V is TRBV12-3 or TRBV12-4 and J is TRBJ2-7; TRBD1 aligns across 8 bases. V lost 5 bases and J lost 1; bases outside the gene matches: 4. This CDR3 contains 14 residues.

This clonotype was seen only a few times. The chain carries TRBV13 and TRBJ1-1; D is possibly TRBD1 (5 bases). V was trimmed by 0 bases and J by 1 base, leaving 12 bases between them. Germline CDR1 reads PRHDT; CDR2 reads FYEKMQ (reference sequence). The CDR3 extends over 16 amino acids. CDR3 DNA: TGTGCCAGCAGCTTAGGGCAGGGAAGGGAGAACACTGAAGCTTTCTTT. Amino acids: CASSLGQGRENTEAFF.

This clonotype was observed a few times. CDR3 bases: TGCGCCAGCTCAGGGGGCACTGAAGCTTTCTTT. Protein: CASSGGTEAFF. This chain joins TRBV10-2 and TRBJ1-1; 7 bases align to TRBD1. This CDR3 contains 11 residues. Trimming removed 8 bases from V and 4 bases from J; junction bases left unmatched: 1. CDR1 and CDR2 (germline): WSHSY, SAAADI.

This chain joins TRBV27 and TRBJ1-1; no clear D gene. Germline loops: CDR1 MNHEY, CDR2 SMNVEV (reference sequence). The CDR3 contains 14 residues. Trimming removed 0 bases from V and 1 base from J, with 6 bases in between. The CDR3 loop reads CASSLSNGNTEAFF. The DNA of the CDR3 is TGTGCCAGCAGTTTATCGAATGGGAACACTGAAGCTTTCTTT.

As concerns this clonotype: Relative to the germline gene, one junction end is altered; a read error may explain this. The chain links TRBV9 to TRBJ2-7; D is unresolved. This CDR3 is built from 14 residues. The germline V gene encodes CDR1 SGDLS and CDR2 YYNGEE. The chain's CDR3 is CASSVIGDYSEKYF. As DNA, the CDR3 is TGTGCCAGCAGCGTCATAGGAGATTACAGCGAGAAGTACTTC.

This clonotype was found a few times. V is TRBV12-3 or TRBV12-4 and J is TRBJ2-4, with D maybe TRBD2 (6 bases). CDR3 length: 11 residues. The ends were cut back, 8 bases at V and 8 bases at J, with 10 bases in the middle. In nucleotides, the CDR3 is TGTGCCAGCTCATCGGGGGACATTCAGTACTTC. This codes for CASSSGDIQYF.

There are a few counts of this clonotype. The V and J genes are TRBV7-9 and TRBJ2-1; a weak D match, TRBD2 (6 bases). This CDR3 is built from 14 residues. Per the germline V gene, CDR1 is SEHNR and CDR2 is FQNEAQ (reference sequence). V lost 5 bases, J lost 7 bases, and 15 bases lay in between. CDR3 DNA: TGTGCCAGCAGCCTACGACTAGGGATTAATGAGCAGTTCTTC. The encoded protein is CASSLRLGINEQFF.

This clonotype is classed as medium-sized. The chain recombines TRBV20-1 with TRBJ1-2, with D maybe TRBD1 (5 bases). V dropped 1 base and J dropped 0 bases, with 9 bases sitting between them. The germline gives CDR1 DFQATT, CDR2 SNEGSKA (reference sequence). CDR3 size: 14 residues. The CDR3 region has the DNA TGCAGTGCTAGAGTCCCAGGGCCTAACTATGGCTACACCTTC. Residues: CSARVPGPNYGYTF.

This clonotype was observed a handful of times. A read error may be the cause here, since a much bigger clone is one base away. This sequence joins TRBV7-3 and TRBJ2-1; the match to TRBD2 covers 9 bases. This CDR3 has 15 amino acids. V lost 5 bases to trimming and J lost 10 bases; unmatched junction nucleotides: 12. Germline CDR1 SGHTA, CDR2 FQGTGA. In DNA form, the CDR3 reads TGTGCCAGCAGCATCCCCGGGACTAGCTGTGAGGAGCAGTTCTTC. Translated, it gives CASSIPGTSCEEQFF.

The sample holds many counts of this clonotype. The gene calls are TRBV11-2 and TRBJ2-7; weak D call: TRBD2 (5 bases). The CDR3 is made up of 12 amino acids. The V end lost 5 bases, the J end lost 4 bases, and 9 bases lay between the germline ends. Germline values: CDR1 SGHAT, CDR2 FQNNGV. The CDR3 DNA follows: TGTGCCAGCAGCATCCGGGGATACGAGCAGTACTTC. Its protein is CASSIRGYEQYF.

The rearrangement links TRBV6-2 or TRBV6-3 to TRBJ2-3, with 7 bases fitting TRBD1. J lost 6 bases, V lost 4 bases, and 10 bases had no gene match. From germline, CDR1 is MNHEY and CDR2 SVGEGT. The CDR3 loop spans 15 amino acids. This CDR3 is CASSSRTGLMDTQYF. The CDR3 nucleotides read TGTGCCAGCAGTTCCAGGACAGGTCTGATGGATACGCAGTATTTT.

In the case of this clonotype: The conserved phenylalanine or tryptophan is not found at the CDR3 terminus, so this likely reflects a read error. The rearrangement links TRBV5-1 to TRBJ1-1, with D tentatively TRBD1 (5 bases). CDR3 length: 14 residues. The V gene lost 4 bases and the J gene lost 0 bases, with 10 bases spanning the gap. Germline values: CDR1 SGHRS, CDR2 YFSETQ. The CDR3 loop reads CASSITGMNTEAFC. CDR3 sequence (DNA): TGCGCCAGCAGCATAACAGGAATGAACACTGAAGCTTTCTGT.

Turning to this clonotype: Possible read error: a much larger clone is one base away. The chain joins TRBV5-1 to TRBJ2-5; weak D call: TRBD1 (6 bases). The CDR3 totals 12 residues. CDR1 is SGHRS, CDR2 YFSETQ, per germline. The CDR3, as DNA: TGCGCCAGCAGCTTGGAGGGGGAGACCCAGTGCTTC. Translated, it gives CASSLEGETQCF.

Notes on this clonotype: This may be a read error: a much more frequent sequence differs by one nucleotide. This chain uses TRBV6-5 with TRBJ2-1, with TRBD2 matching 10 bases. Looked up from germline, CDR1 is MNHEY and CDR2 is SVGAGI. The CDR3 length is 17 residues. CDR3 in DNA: TGTGCCAGCAGACGGGCTAGCGGGAGTATCTCCTACGATGAGCAGTTCTTC. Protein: CASRRASGSISYDEQFF.

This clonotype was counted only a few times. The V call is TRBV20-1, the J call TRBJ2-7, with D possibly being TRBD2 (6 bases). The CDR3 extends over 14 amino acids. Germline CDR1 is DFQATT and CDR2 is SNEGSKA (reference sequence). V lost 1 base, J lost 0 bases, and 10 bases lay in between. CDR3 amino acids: CSARGAGSSYEQYF. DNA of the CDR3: TGCAGTGCTAGAGGGGCGGGGAGCTCCTACGAGCAGTACTTC.

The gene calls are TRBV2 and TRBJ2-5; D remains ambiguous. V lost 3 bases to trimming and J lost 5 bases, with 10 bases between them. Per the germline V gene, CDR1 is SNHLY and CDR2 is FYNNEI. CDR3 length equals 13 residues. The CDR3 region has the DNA TGTGCCAGCAGTGATAACACTGGGGAGACCCAGTACTTC. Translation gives CASSDNTGETQYF.

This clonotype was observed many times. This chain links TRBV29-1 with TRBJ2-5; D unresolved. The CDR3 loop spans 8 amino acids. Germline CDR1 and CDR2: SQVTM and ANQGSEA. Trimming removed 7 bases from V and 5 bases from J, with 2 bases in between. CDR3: CSAETQYF. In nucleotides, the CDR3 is TGCAGCGCGGAGACCCAGTACTTC.

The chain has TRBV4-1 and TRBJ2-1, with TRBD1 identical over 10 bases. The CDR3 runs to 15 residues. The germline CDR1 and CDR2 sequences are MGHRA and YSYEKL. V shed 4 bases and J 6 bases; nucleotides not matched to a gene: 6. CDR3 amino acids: CASSRRDRGGNEQFF. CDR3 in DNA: TGCGCCAGCAGCCGCCGGGACAGGGGAGGCAATGAGCAGTTCTTC.